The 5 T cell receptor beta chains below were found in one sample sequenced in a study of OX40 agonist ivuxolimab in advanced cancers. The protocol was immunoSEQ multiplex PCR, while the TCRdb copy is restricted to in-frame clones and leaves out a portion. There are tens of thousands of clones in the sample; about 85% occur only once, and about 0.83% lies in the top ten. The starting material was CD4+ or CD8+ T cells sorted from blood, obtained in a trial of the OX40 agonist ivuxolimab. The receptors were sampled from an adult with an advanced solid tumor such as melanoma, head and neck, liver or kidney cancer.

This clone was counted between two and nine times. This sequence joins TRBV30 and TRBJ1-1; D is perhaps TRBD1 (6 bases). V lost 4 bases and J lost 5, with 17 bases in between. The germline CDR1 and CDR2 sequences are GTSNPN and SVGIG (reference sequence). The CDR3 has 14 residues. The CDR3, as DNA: TGTGCCTGGACAAAAGGGGGGGAGGGTACTGAAGCTTTCTTT. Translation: CAWTKGGEGTEAFF.

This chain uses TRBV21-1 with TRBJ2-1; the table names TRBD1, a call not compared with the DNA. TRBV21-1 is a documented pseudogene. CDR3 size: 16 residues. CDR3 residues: CASSKDAGTDDNEQFF. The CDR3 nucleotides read TGTGCCAGCAGCAAAGACGCCGGGACAGACGACAATGAGCAGTTCTTC.

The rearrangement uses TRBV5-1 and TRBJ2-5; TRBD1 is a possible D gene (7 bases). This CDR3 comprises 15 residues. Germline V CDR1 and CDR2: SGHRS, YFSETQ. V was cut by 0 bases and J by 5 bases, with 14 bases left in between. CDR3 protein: CASSLVPGGFETQYF. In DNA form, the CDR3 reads TGCGCCAGCAGCTTGGTGCCAGGGGGGTTCGAGACCCAGTACTTC.

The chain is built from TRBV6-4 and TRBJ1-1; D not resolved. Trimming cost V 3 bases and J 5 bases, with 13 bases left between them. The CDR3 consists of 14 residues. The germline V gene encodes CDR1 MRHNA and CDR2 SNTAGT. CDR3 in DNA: TGTGCCAGCAGTGAAAACGGTCTTAGGACTGAAGCTTTCTTT. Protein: CASSENGLRTEAFF.

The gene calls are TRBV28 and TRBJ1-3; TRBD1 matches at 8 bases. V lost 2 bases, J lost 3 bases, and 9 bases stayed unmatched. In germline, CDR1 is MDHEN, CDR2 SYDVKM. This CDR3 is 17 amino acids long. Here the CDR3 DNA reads TGTGCCAGCAGTTTAACCCACGGACAGGGTGGTGGAAACACCATATATTTT. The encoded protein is CASSLTHGQGGGNTIYF.